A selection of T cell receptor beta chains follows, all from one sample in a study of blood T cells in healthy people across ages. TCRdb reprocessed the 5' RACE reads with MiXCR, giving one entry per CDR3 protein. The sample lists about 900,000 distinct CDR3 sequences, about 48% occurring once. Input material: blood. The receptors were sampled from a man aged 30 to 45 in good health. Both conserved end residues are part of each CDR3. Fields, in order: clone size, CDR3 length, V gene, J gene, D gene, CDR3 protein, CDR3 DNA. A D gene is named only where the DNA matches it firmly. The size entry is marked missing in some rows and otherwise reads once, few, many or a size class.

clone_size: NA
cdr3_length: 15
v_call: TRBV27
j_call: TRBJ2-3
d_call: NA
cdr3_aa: CASSLRGRRSDTQYF
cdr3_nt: TGTGCCAGCAGTCTCCGAGGCAGAAGATCAGATACGCAGTATTTT

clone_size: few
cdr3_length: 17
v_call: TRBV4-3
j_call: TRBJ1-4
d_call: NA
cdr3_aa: CASSQDSNTRGGEKLFF
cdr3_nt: TGCGCCAGCAGCCAAGATTCAAACACAAGGGGTGGTGAAAAACTGTTTTTT

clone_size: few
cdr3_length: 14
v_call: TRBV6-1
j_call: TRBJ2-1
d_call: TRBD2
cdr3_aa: CASRRGLAGDEQFF
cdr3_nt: TGTGCCAGTCGGCGGGGACTAGCGGGGGATGAGCAGTTCTTC

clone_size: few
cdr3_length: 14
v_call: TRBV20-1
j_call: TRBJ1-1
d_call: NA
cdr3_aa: CSARDGNRWAEAFF
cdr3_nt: TGCAGTGCTAGAGACGGGAACAGGTGGGCTGAAGCTTTCTTT

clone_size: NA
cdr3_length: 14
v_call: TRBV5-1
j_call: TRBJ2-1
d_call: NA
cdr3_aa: CASSSMTDDNEQFF
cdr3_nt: TGCGCCAGCAGCTCCATGACGGACGACAATGAGCAGTTCTTC

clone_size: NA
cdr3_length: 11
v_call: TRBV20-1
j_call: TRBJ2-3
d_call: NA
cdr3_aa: CSASGQTTQYF
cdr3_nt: TGCAGTGCTAGTGGACAGACCACGCAGTATTTT

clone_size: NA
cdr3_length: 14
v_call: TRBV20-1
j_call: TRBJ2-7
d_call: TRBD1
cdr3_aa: CSANRDRGVDEQYF
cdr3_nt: TGCAGTGCTAACCGGGACAGGGGTGTCGACGAGCAGTACTTC

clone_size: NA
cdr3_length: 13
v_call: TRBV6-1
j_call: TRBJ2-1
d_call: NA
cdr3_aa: CAQGGKGSNEQFF
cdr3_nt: TGTGCCCAAGGGGGGAAGGGGAGCAATGAGCAGTTCTTC

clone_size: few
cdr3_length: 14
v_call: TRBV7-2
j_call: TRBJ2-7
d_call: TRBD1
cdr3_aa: CASSPRQGPHEQYF
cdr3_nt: TGTGCCAGCAGCCCTCGACAGGGTCCCCACGAGCAGTACTTC

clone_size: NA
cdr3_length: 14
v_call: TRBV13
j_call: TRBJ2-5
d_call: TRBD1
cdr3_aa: CASSLGQGEGKQYF
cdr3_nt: TGTGCCAGCAGCTTGGGACAGGGCGAGGGTAAGCAGTACTTC

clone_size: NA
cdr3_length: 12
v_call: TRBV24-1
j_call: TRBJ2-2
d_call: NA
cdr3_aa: CATSQNTGELFF
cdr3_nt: TGTGCCACCAGTCAGAACACCGGGGAGCTGTTTTTT

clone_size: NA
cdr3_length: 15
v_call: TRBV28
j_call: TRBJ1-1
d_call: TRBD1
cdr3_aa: CASSWATGTNTEAFF
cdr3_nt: TGTGCCAGCAGTTGGGCGACAGGGACGAACACTGAAGCTTTCTTT

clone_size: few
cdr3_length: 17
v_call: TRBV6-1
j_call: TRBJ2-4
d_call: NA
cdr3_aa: CASSEASRGAGKNIQYF
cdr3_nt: TGTGCCAGCAGTGAAGCTAGTCGGGGGGCCGGCAAAAACATTCAGTACTTC

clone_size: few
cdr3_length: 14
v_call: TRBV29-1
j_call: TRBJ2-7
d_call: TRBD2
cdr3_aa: CSVELAGVSYEQYF
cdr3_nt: TGCAGCGTTGAATTAGCGGGGGTCTCCTACGAGCAGTACTTC